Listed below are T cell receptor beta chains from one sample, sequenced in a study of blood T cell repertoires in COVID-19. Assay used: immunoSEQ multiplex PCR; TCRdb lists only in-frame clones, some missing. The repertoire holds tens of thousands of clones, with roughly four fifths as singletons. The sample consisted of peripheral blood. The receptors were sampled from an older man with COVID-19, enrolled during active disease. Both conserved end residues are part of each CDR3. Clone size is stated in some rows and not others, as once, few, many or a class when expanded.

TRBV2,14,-,CASSAGTGGNEQFF
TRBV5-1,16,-,CASSLNAGTDAYEQYF
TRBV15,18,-,CATSRGTGSGRAAGTQYF
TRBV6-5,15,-,CASSYDRQGYDGYTF
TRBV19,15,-,CASTPGGLNTGELFF
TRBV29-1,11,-,CSVIQTYEQYF
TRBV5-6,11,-,CASSYGETQYF
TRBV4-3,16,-,CASSQDLVHSGNTIYF
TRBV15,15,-,CATSRTKGSGYGYTF
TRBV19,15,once,CASSITGVGNSPLHF
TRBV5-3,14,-,CARRGDRGIYGYTF
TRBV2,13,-,CASREDWTGELFF
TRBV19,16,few,CASSIGGDRANTEAFF
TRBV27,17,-,CASSLSGTGYRADGYTF
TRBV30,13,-,CAWATSGSGEQYF
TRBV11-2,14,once,CASSFTGGSYEQYF
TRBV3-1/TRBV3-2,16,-,CASSQTRKGTIDTQYF
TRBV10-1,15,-,CASSTGEAVGNTIYF
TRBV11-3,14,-,CASSPQGPGKEQYF
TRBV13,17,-,CASSLVTIGTGNNEQFF
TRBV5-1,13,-,CASSLLGLTEAFF
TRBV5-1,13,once,CASSPRDYNEQFF
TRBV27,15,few,CASSLSRRQMYEQYF
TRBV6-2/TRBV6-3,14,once,CASSSTGGTDTQYF
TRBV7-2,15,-,CASSLGGSGSYEQYF
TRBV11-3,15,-,CASSPPGNSGNTIYF
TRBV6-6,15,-,CASSPDRRLLDTQYF
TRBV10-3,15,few,CAISESRDRVAGYTF
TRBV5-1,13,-,CASSLELGDTQYF
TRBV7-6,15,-,CASSLTSGSTGELFF
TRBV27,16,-,CASSFGWDLGSYEQYF
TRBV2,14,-,CASSATTGETEAFF
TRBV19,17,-,CASRPGQLLLSGNTIYF
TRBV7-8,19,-,CASSLGPPGDLSSYNEQFF
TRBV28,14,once,CASSAGVVPYEQYF
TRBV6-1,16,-,CASSERGGASSYGYTF
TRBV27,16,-,CASSFGQTRRGKEAFF
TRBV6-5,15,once,CASSYSGQTYNEQFF
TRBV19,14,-,CASSMTGYDQPQHF
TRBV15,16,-,CATSTGQGGTNEKLFF
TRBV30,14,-,CAWDSGTVTGELFF
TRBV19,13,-,CASRRTGNQPQHF
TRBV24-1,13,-,CATSGSYYNEQFF
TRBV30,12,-,CAWTGGPTEAFF
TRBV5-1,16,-,CASRQMTGPGANVLTF
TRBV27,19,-,CASKLGTSGKGLGYNEQFF
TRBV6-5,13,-,CASTAGTLYGYTF
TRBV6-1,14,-,CASSDKGRSGKLFF
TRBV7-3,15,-,CASSPGLAGGGTQYF
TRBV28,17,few,CASSPTGTGGAFFGYTF
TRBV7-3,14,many,CASSQTSAVGTQYF
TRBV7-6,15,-,CASSLRTSGTYEQYF
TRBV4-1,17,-,CASSQETPRVTAGELFF
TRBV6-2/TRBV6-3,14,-,CASSWAGKTDTQYF
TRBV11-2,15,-,CASSASGGFSGELFF